Presented here are 4 T cell receptor beta chains from one specimen sequenced in a study of OX40 agonist ivuxolimab in advanced cancers. Sequencing was performed with immunoSEQ multiplex PCR; in TCRdb, only in-frame clones are kept and a portion is missing. The sample includes 60,000 to 65,000 clones, 65% to 90% seen only once; the top ten take 0.7%. The sample in question was CD4+ or CD8+ T cells sorted from blood, obtained in a trial of the OX40 agonist ivuxolimab. All receptors come from an adult with an advanced solid tumor such as melanoma, head and neck, liver or kidney cancer.

The genes are TRBV4-1 and TRBJ1-5; D ambiguous. Germline CDR1 reads MGHRA; CDR2 reads YSYEKL. This CDR3 comprises 13 residues. V was trimmed by 0 bases and J by 10 bases, leaving 10 bases between them. CDR3 DNA sequence: TGCGCCAGCAGCCAAGACCGACTAGGACCCCAGCATTTT. Protein product: CASSQDRLGPQHF.

V and J are TRBV5-1 and TRBJ1-3; no reliable D call. V lost 1 base to trimming and J lost 0 bases, with 11 bases between them. This CDR3 is built from 16 residues. In germline, CDR1 is SGHRS, CDR2 YFSETQ. The CDR3 loop is CASSLQETNSGNTIYF. CDR3 nucleotide sequence: TGCGCCAGCAGCTTGCAGGAGACCAACTCTGGAAACACCATATATTTT.

This clone showed up just once. This chain joins TRBV5-4 and TRBJ1-6; a possible D gene is TRBD1 (6 bases). V gave up 5 bases and J gave up 5 bases, with 17 bases separating them. The CDR3 spans 16 residues. Germline CDR1 SGHNT, CDR2 YYREEE (reference sequence). The CDR3 sequence: CASSTNPGQDNSPLHF. CDR3 nucleotides: TGTGCCAGCAGTACTAACCCGGGACAAGATAATTCACCCCTCCACTTT.

A single count supports this clone. The chain carries TRBV6-1 and TRBJ2-5, with D hard to call. V was shortened by 6 bases and J by 4 bases, with 12 bases between the two germline ends. This CDR3 has 13 residues. Germline loops: CDR1 MNHNS, CDR2 SASEGT. As DNA, the CDR3 is TGTGCCAGCAGGATGGACCACGGAGAGACCCAGTACTTC. As protein: CASRMDHGETQYF.